Described below is a single T cell receptor beta chain sequence and its context. Its antigen is currently unknown. The CDR3 is made up of 10 amino acids. V gave up 8 bases and J gave up 8 bases, with 7 bases separating them. Germline values: CDR1 SNHLY, CDR2 FYNNEI. The sample belongs to a study of cytomegalovirus exposure and HLA in healthy donors. Study observations and caveats: Relative to equally common others, HLA-associated TCR beta chains showed greater clonal expansion in a later analysis. The authors later found TCR association rates varying by HLA locus, with DRB1 most and HLA-C fewest.

The PCR ran on 60 Vbeta and 13 Jbeta primers. TCRdb's table, derived via immunoSEQ multiplex PCR, lists solely in-frame clones and lacks some. This repertoire shows 280,000 or so clones, around 90% found once; its top ten account for more than 2%. The clonotype originates from a woman between 18 and 29 years old in good health and CMV-seronegative. Sample: PBMCs. The J gene is TRBJ2-1, the V gene TRBV2; D is undetermined. CDR3 loop: CASAFDEQFF. The CDR3 DNA sequence: TGTGCCAGCGCGTTCGATGAGCAGTTCTTC.